A selection of T cell receptor beta chains follows, all from one sample in a study of T cell changes during pregnancy in multiple sclerosis. Sequenced by immunoSEQ multiplex PCR; TCRdb stores in-frame clones only, minus some. The sample yields tens of thousands of clones, roughly nine tenths seen once. The material sequenced was peripheral blood, taken before pregnancy. The receptor set was obtained from a female donor with multiple sclerosis, enrolled in a pregnancy study. Both conserved end residues are part of each CDR3. Fields, in order: CDR3 DNA, CDR3 protein, J gene, D gene, V gene, clone size. The D gene is left open where the match is weak. The size field is filled for only some rows; it gives once, few, many or a size class.

DNA: TGTGCCAGCTCCAGTCTAGGACAGGGACGGACTGAAGCTTTCTTT; CDR3: CASSSLGQGRTEAFF; J: TRBJ1-1; D: TRBD1; V: TRBV7-2; size: NA
DNA: TGTGCCAGCAGAAGAGGGGGTCTGGGCCATCAGCCCCAGCATTTT; CDR3: CASRRGGLGHQPQHF; J: TRBJ1-5; D: NA; V: TRBV25-1; size: NA
DNA: TGTGCCAGCAGCCAAGATTCCCTAGCGGGAGTCTCCAATGAGCAGTTCTTC; CDR3: CASSQDSLAGVSNEQFF; J: TRBJ2-1; D: TRBD2; V: TRBV14; size: NA
DNA: TGTGCCAGCATCCCTAGGGGGGGACTACCCTCCGAGCAGTACTTC; CDR3: CASIPRGGLPSEQYF; J: TRBJ2-7; D: NA; V: TRBV7-3; size: NA
DNA: TGTGCCAGCACATCGGACAGAACGGCGGGCTATGGCTACACCTTC; CDR3: CASTSDRTAGYGYTF; J: TRBJ1-2; D: NA; V: TRBV6-1; size: NA
DNA: TGCAGCGTTGAACTGGCTGACTACGAGCAGTACTTC; CDR3: CSVELADYEQYF; J: TRBJ2-7; D: NA; V: TRBV29-1; size: NA
DNA: TGTGCCAGCAGCTCACAGGGGGCTTTTGAAAAACTGTTTTTT; CDR3: CASSSQGAFEKLFF; J: TRBJ1-4; D: TRBD1; V: TRBV7-9; size: NA
DNA: TGTGCCAGCAGCACCAAGGGGACAACCCCATCCTACGAGCAGTACTTC; CDR3: CASSTKGTTPSYEQYF; J: TRBJ2-7; D: NA; V: TRBV7-9; size: NA
DNA: TGTGCCAGTAGTATGGGCTTCGATGGCTACACCTTC; CDR3: CASSMGFDGYTF; J: TRBJ1-2; D: NA; V: TRBV19; size: NA
DNA: TGTGCCAGCAGTTGCGGCACTGAAGCTTTCTTT; CDR3: CASSCGTEAFF; J: TRBJ1-1; D: NA; V: TRBV6-9; size: once
DNA: TGCGCCAGCAGCCCGGGACAGGGCCATCAGCCCCAGCATTTT; CDR3: CASSPGQGHQPQHF; J: TRBJ1-5; D: TRBD1; V: TRBV5-1; size: few
DNA: TGTGCCAGCAGCTCCCTGACAGGGAAAGATCACTACGAGCAGTACTTC; CDR3: CASSSLTGKDHYEQYF; J: TRBJ2-7; D: TRBD1; V: TRBV11-2; size: NA
DNA: TGTGCCAGCAGCTCCCGGGGTGGGCCCCTCGGGCACGAGCAGTACTTC; CDR3: CASSSRGGPLGHEQYF; J: TRBJ2-7; D: NA; V: TRBV7-2; size: NA
DNA: TGTGCCAGCAGCAACCTGTTCGGAGATACGCAGTATTTT; CDR3: CASSNLFGDTQYF; J: TRBJ2-3; D: NA; V: TRBV7-2; size: NA